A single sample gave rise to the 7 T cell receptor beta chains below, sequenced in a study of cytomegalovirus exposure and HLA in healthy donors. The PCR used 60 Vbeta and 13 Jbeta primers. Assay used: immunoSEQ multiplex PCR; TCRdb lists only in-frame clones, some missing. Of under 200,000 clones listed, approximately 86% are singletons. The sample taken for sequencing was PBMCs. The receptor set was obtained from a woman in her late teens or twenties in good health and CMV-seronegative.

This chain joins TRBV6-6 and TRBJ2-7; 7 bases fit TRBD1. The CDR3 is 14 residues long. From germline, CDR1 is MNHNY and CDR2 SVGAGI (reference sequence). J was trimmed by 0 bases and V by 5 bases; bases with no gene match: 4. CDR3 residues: CASSLGTASYEQYF. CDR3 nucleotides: TGTGCCAGCAGTCTGGGGACAGCCTCCTACGAGCAGTACTTC.

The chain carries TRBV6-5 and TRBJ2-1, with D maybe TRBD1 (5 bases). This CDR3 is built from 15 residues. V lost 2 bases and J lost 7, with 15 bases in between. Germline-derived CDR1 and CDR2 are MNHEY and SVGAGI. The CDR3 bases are TGTGCCAGCAGTTACGGCGACAGCCGAAGTAATGAGCAGTTCTTC. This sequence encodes CASSYGDSRSNEQFF.

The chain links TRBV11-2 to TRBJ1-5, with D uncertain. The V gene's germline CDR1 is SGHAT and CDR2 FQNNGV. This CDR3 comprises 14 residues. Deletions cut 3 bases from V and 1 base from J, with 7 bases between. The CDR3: CASSLGGSNQPQHF. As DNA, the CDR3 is TGTGCCAGCAGCTTGGGCGGGAGCAATCAGCCCCAGCATTTT.

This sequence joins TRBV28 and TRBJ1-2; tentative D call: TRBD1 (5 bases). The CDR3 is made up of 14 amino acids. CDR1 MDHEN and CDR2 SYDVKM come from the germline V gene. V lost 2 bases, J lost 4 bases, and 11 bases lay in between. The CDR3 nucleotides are TGTGCCAGCAGTTTAACAGGCCTCTTCTATGGCTACACCTTC. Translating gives CASSLTGLFYGYTF.

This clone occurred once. The CDR3 sequence: CASSERLAQETQYF. The DNA of the CDR3 is TGTGCCAGCAGTGAGAGACTAGCCCAAGAGACCCAGTACTTC. The chain uses TRBV2 and TRBJ2-5; 7 bases are a match to TRBD2. Trimming at V came to 3 bases and at J to 1 base, leaving 2 bases not matched to a gene. This CDR3 region has 14 residues. Germline values: CDR1 SNHLY, CDR2 FYNNEI. The entire variable domain, with the rest obtained from reference TRBV2 and TRBJ2-5, is as follows: EPEVTQTPSHQVTQMGQEVILRCVPISNHLYFYWYRQILGQKVEFLVSFYNNEISEKSEIFDDQFSVERPDGSNFTLKIRSTKLEDSAMYFCASSERLAQETQYFGPGTRLLVL.

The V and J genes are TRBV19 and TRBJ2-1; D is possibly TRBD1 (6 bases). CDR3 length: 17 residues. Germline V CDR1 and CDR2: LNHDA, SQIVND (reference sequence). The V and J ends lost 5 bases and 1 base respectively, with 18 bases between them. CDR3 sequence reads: CASSFTSGERSYNEQFF. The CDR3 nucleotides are TGTGCCAGTAGTTTCACCTCAGGGGAGAGGTCCTACAATGAGCAGTTCTTC. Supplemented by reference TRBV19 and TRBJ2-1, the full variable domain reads DGGITQSPKYLFRKEGQNVTLSCEQNLNHDAMYWYRQDPGQGLRLIYYSQIVNDFQKGDIAEGYSVSREKKESFPLTVTSAQKNPTAFYLCASSFTSGERSYNEQFFGPGTRLTVL.

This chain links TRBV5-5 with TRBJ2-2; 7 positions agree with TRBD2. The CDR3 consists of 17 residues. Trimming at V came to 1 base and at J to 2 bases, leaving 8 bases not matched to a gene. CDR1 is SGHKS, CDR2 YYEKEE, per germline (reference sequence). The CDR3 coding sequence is TGTGCCAGCAGCTTGTTTCCTAGCGGAAGCAACACCGGGGAGCTGTTTTTT. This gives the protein CASSLFPSGSNTGELFF.